The clone carrying this T cell receptor beta chain was counted many times. Its target is not known. This CDR3 spans 16 amino acids. V lost 7 bases and J 3 bases, leaving 19 bases between the germline ends. TCR beta CDR3 region amplification was performed from RNA transcripts. With the HTBI primer set, the TCR CDR3 went through a first round of RT-PCR. TCRdb re-analysed the multiplex PCR reads in MiXCR, keeping a single row per CDR3 protein. The sample records some 500,000 distinct CDR3 sequences, around an eighth being singletons. This sample is part of a study of T cells in Graves' hyperthyroidism and ophthalmopathy. Regarding the study as a whole: Classification by a 13 V-J model distinguished ophthalmopathy from stable hyperthyroidism.

Stable hyperthyroidism: no ophthalmopathy progression over 18 months of follow-up. Clinical symptoms, serum thyroxine, TRAb, thyroid ultrasound and orbital computed tomography established diagnosis. This TCR was recovered from a woman younger than 35 with Graves' hyperthyroidism. The source material was blood. The chain has TRBV12-3 or TRBV12-4 and TRBJ1-5, with no clear D. The CDR3 spells CASTSPAVSINQPQHF. The CDR3 nucleotides read TGTGCCAGCACTTCCCCAGCCGTTTCTATCAATCAGCCCCAGCATTTT.